Below, 3 T cell receptor beta chains from the same sample are listed, as sequenced in a study of post-analysis software for immune sequencing data. Whole-study findings and limits: Five or six TRBV segments, TRBV5-6, TRBV5-1 and TRBV20-1 among them, were found more frequent in patients than controls.

Unique molecular identifiers were carried by the TCR beta cDNA libraries. In TCRdb, the PCR reads were re-called with MiXCR into one record per CDR3 protein. The sample has 380,000 or so distinct CDR3 sequences; about a third are singletons. Their recognized antigens are unknown. Input material: blood. These receptors all come from a girl under 18 with multiple sclerosis.

The gene calls are TRBV5-1 and TRBJ2-7; the D is unclear. Germline values: CDR1 SGHRS, CDR2 YFSETQ. The CDR3 is 14 residues long. Trimming stripped 0 bases from V and 0 bases from J, with 7 bases between. CDR3 nucleotide sequence: TGCGCCAGCAGCTTGGATTCCGGCTCCTACGAGCAGTACTTC. It specifies CASSLDSGSYEQYF. The full variable domain, in which reference TRBV5-1 and TRBJ2-7 provide the parts outside the CDR3, is KAGVTQTPRYLIKTRGQQVTLSCSPISGHRSVSWYQQTPGQGLQFLFEYFSETQRNKGNFPGRFSGRQFSNSRSEMNVSTLELGDSALYLCASSLDSGSYEQYFGPGTRLTVT.

CDR3 protein: CASSPGQGRNEQFF. CDR3 in DNA: TGTGCCAGCAGCCCCGGACAGGGCCGCAATGAGCAGTTCTTC. The chain carries TRBV7-2 and TRBJ2-1, with TRBD1 matching over 8 bases. The V gene's germline CDR1 is SGHTA and CDR2 FQGNSA. Trimming removed 5 bases from V and 6 bases from J; junction bases left unmatched: 6. The CDR3 extends over 14 amino acids.

This clonotype was found a few times. The chain joins TRBV5-1 to TRBJ2-7; D is undetermined. The V gene lost 1 base and the J gene lost 2 bases, with 16 bases spanning the gap. The germline CDR1 and CDR2 sequences are SGHRS and YFSETQ. This CDR3 has 16 residues. This CDR3 reads CASSLNPDPGTYEQYF. CDR3 nucleotides: TGCGCCAGCAGCTTGAATCCCGACCCAGGCACCTACGAGCAGTACTTC.